This T cell receptor beta chain was profiled in a study of PD-1 blockade in classical Hodgkin lymphoma. The protocol was immunoSEQ multiplex PCR, while the TCRdb copy is restricted to in-frame clones and leaves out a portion. There are tens of thousands of clones in the sample; around 76% occur only once, and 12% lies in the top ten. CDR3 length: 12 residues. The germline V gene encodes CDR1 MDHEN and CDR2 SYDVKM. The V and J ends lost 11 bases and 3 bases respectively, with 11 bases between them. General observations from the study: Baseline TCR diversity was reportedly lower in newly diagnosed patients than in healthy donors. It was reported as lower still in relapsed/refractory patients.

With respect to this clone: Its antigen is currently unknown.

Time point indicated: cycle 4 day 1 (C4D1), after less than 7 weeks of nivolumab. In every patient, relapse followed autologous stem cell transplantation, while exposure to brentuximab vedotin differed. This specimen consisted of peripheral blood mononuclear cells (PBMCs), obtained before the fourth cycle of nivolumab. This rearrangement joins TRBV28 to TRBJ1-5; D is unresolved. This clonotype was sampled from a human donor with classical Hodgkin lymphoma. CDR3 residues: CAGRRFNQPQHF. CDR3 in DNA: TGTGCCGGAAGACGGTTCAATCAGCCCCAGCATTTT.